This T cell receptor beta chain was documented in a study of T-cell reconstitution after alpha-beta-depleted transplantation in children. The CDR3 is 14 residues long. Trimming shortened V by 7 bases and J by 0 bases, and 12 bases separated the two germline ends. The V gene's germline CDR1 is SEHNR and CDR2 FQNEAQ (reference sequence). It was with unique molecular identifiers that the TCRbeta library was prepared. TCRdb reprocessed the PCR reads with MiXCR, giving one entry per CDR3 protein. The sample yields 150,000 to 200,000 distinct CDR3 sequences, roughly 15% seen once. The rearrangement joins TRBV7-9 to TRBJ1-2; D may be TRBD1 (5 bases). The sequence came from a human donor who donated a stem cell graft to a child with acute lymphoblastic leukemia. The material sequenced was PBMCs from the stem cell graft donor, taken from the stem cell graft. DNA for the CDR3: TGTGCCAGCACCGCGGGGGGGGCTAACTATGGCTACACCTTC. Its protein product is CASTAGGANYGYTF.